The rows below give T cell receptor beta chains drawn from one sample of a study of cytomegalovirus exposure and HLA in healthy donors. This table comes from immunoSEQ multiplex PCR, and its TCRdb copy is limited to in-frame clones, with some not included. The sample gives about 160,000 clones, approximately 80% of which show up once; approximately 7% is in the top ten. Sequenced material: PBMCs. These receptors were obtained from a young woman in good health and CMV-seropositive. Both conserved end residues are part of each CDR3. The order of the fields is clone size, J gene, V gene, D gene, CDR3 protein, CDR3 DNA. A D gene is named only where the DNA matches it firmly. Only part of the rows carry a size: once, few, many, or a class if the clone is expanded.

. | TRBJ1-2 | TRBV9 | TRBD1 | CASSPGSGGHGYTF | TGTGCCAGCAGCCCAGGATCAGGGGGCCATGGCTACACCTTC
. | TRBJ2-1 | TRBV15 | TRBD2 | CATSGSGGGSYNEQFF | TGTGCCACCAGCGGTTCCGGGGGGGGCTCCTACAATGAGCAGTTCTTC
. | TRBJ2-2 | TRBV10-3 | . | CAISEGSGLGGELFF | TGTGCCATCAGTGAAGGGTCAGGACTTGGCGGGGAGCTGTTTTTT
. | TRBJ1-1 | TRBV5-1 | . | CASSLVGAPGEVFF | TGCGCCAGCAGCTTGGTAGGGGCGCCGGGGGAAGTTTTCTTT
. | TRBJ2-1 | TRBV5-1 | TRBD1 | CASSSTGQPYNEQFF | TGCGCCAGCAGCTCAACGGGACAGCCCTACAATGAGCAGTTCTTC
. | TRBJ1-5 | TRBV4-3 | TRBD1 | CASSQDWGQETINQPQHF | TGCGCCAGCAGCCAAGATTGGGGACAGGAAACTATCAATCAGCCCCAGCATTTT
few | TRBJ2-1 | TRBV5-1 | . | CASSFGRSEQFF | TGCGCCAGCAGCTTCGGAAGGAGTGAGCAGTTCTTC
. | TRBJ1-1 | TRBV7-9 | TRBD1 | CASSPGGDTEAFF | TGTGCCAGCAGCCCAGGGGGTGACACTGAAGCTTTCTTT
. | TRBJ2-4 | TRBV15 | . | CATSRETDLAKNIQYF | TGTGCCACCAGCAGAGAGACAGATCTAGCCAAAAACATTCAGTACTTC
. | TRBJ1-5 | TRBV10-3 | . | CAISEQAGGPYNQPQHF | TGTGCCATCAGTGAGCAGGCAGGAGGCCCTTACAATCAGCCCCAGCATTTT
few | TRBJ2-7 | TRBV7-2 | TRBD2 | CASSPWVRSGGYEQYF | TGTGCCAGCAGCCCCTGGGTTCGGAGCGGGGGGTACGAGCAGTACTTC
once | TRBJ2-3 | TRBV7-2 | . | CASSQGRRDTQYF | TGTGCCAGCAGCCAGGGTCGGAGAGATACGCAGTATTTT
. | TRBJ1-1 | TRBV4-3 | . | CASSQDLRRMNTEAFF | TGCGCCAGCAGCCAAGACCTTCGGCGGATGAACACTGAAGCTTTCTTT
. | TRBJ1-4 | TRBV25-1 | . | CASSIGVKLFF | TGTGCCAGCAGTATAGGGGTGAAACTGTTTTTT
. | TRBJ1-2 | TRBV19 | . | CASSSLYSGGNYGYTF | TGTGCCAGTAGTTCACTCTACTCGGGAGGTAACTATGGCTACACCTTC
once | TRBJ2-1 | TRBV7-2 | . | CASSFNRDNEQFF | TGTGCCAGCAGCTTTAACAGGGACAATGAGCAGTTCTTC
. | TRBJ2-7 | TRBV28 | . | CASKPGNSYEQYF | TGTGCCAGCAAACCGGGGAACAGCTACGAGCAGTACTTC
. | TRBJ2-5 | TRBV11-2 | . | CASSPRHIQETQYF | TGTGCCAGCAGCCCCCGACATATACAAGAGACCCAGTACTTC
. | TRBJ2-4 | TRBV30 | . | CAVEIEAKNIQYF | TGTGCCGTAGAAATAGAGGCCAAAAACATTCAGTACTTC
. | TRBJ1-2 | TRBV13 | TRBD1 | CASSPGQGHGTF | TGTGCCAGCAGCCCAGGACAGGGGCATGGCACCTTC
. | TRBJ1-5 | TRBV21-1 | . | CASSNWTGNSNQPQHF | TGTGCCAGCAGCAACTGGACAGGGAATAGCAATCAGCCCCAGCATTTT
. | TRBJ1-1 | TRBV7-2 | . | CASSLTRGSVNTEAFF | TGTGCCAGCAGCTTAACTCGGGGATCGGTGAACACTGAAGCTTTCTTT
. | TRBJ1-1 | TRBV10-3 | TRBD1 | CAIRDDRGTEAFF | TGTGCCATCAGGGATGACAGGGGGACTGAAGCTTTCTTT
few | TRBJ1-1 | TRBV6-1 | TRBD1 | CASRPGTVGAEAFF | TGTGCCAGCAGGCCCGGGACAGTAGGAGCTGAAGCTTTCTTT
. | TRBJ2-1 | TRBV9 | TRBD2 | CASSLFSGGAANEQFF | TGTGCCAGCAGCCTCTTCAGCGGGGGGGCCGCGAATGAGCAGTTCTTC
once | TRBJ2-5 | TRBV4-2 | . | CASSQEGSRQYQETQYF | TGTGCCAGCAGCCAAGAGGGTTCGCGGCAATATCAAGAGACCCAGTACTTC
. | TRBJ1-2 | TRBV5-4 | . | CASSLYGDGYTF | TGTGCCAGCAGCTTGTACGGGGATGGCTACACCTTC
. | TRBJ2-1 | TRBV7-3 | . | CASSTYGQNPNNEQFF | TGTGCCAGCAGCACCTACGGACAGAACCCAAACAATGAGCAGTTCTTC
. | TRBJ2-7 | TRBV27 | . | CASSLGYKYYEQYF | TGTGCCAGCAGTTTAGGTTACAAATACTACGAGCAGTACTTC
. | TRBJ2-7 | TRBV7-3 | TRBD2 | CASSPWGLATTYEQYF | TGTGCCAGCAGCCCATGGGGACTAGCGACGACCTACGAGCAGTACTTC
. | TRBJ1-4 | TRBV7-9 | . | CSSSLRSPREKLFF | TGTTCCAGCAGCTTACGCTCCCCTCGGGAAAAACTGTTTTTT
. | TRBJ1-1 | TRBV19 | TRBD1 | CASSRSAGGNTEAFF | TGTGCCAGTAGTAGGTCGGCAGGGGGGAACACTGAAGCTTTCTTT
. | TRBJ1-6 | TRBV7-2 | TRBD1 | CASSIQDRDNSPLHF | TGTGCCAGCAGCATACAAGACAGGGATAATTCACCCCTCCACTTT
. | TRBJ1-2 | TRBV7-9 | TRBD1 | CASSLAVKTGIDYGYTF | TGTGCCAGCAGCTTAGCTGTAAAGACAGGGATCGACTATGGCTACACCTTC
. | TRBJ2-3 | TRBV19 | TRBD1 | CASSIPGGQGTNTQYF | TGTGCCAGTAGTATCCCTGGAGGACAGGGGACCAATACGCAGTATTTT
. | TRBJ1-3 | TRBV28 | . | CASSSPNRHTIYF | TGTGCCAGCAGTTCCCCCAACAGGCACACCATATATTTT
. | TRBJ2-4 | TRBV20-1 | . | CSVGRGLQYF | TGCAGTGTCGGTAGGGGCCTTCAGTACTTC
. | TRBJ2-7 | TRBV30 | TRBD1 | CAWSPGQAYEQYF | TGTGCCTGGAGCCCGGGACAGGCCTACGAGCAGTACTTC
. | TRBJ2-5 | TRBV6-5 | TRBD2 | CASSYGGGTQYF | TGTGCCAGCAGTTATGGGGGGGGGACCCAGTACTTC
few | TRBJ2-7 | TRBV2 | TRBD2 | CASSVHPGTSHEQYF | TGTGCCAGCAGTGTACATCCCGGGACTAGTCATGAGCAGTACTTC
. | TRBJ2-7 | TRBV5-1 | TRBD1 | CASSLGVDRVSYEQYF | TGCGCCAGCAGCTTGGGGGTGGACAGGGTTTCCTACGAGCAGTACTTC
. | TRBJ1-5 | TRBV6-5 | . | CASSYSGHSNQPQHF | TGTGCCAGCAGTTACTCGGGACATAGCAATCAGCCCCAGCATTTT
. | TRBJ1-1 | TRBV15 | . | CATSREEWNTEAFF | TGTGCCACCAGCAGGGAGGAGTGGAACACTGAAGCTTTCTTT
. | TRBJ1-2 | TRBV19 | . | CASSINGLNYGYTF | TGTGCCAGTAGTATAAACGGTCTCAACTATGGCTACACCTTC
once | TRBJ1-6 | TRBV9 | . | CASSGTPTYNSPLHF | TGTGCCAGCAGCGGGACACCAACATATAATTCACCCCTCCACTTT
. | TRBJ2-7 | TRBV5-1 | . | CASSSGQITHEQYF | TGCGCCAGCTCATCTGGACAGATCACGCACGAGCAGTACTTC
. | TRBJ1-6 | TRBV4-1 | . | CASRPHPGDSGNSPLHF | TGCGCCAGCAGACCGCACCCGGGAGATTCAGGCAATTCACCCCTCCACTTT
. | TRBJ2-2 | TRBV5-1 | TRBD1 | CASSLIGQAGELFF | TGCGCCAGCAGCTTGATTGGACAGGCCGGGGAGCTGTTTTTT
. | TRBJ2-7 | TRBV9 | . | CASSVVLAGEQYF | TGTGCCAGCAGCGTAGTATTAGCCGGCGAGCAGTACTTC
. | TRBJ1-6 | TRBV4-2 | . | CASSHRNSPLHF | TGTGCCAGCAGCCACCGGAATTCACCCCTCCACTTT
. | TRBJ1-1 | TRBV9 | . | CASSVATTDTNTEAFF | TGTGCCAGCAGCGTAGCTACGACAGACACTAACACTGAAGCTTTCTTT
. | TRBJ1-3 | TRBV5-5 | . | CASSVRQDSGNTIYF | TGTGCCAGCAGCGTAAGACAGGACTCTGGAAACACCATATATTTT
. | TRBJ1-1 | TRBV18 | . | CASSPNGYTEAFF | TGTGCCAGCTCACCAAACGGTTACACTGAAGCTTTCTTT
. | TRBJ2-1 | TRBV6-4 | TRBD2 | CASSDGTSGANEQFF | TGTGCCAGCAGTGACGGGACTAGCGGGGCCAATGAGCAGTTCTTC
few | TRBJ2-1 | TRBV18 | . | CASSPAHYNEQFF | TGTGCCAGCTCACCAGCACACTACAATGAGCAGTTCTTC
few | TRBJ1-6 | TRBV4-3 | . | CASSQGTGSPLHF | TGCGCCAGCAGCCAAGGAACAGGATCACCCCTCCACTTT
. | TRBJ2-1 | TRBV11-3 | TRBD1 | CASSLGQGVRRDEQFF | TGTGCCAGCAGCTTAGGACAGGGGGTAAGGCGAGATGAGCAGTTCTTC
. | TRBJ2-7 | TRBV28 | . | CASRETGYEQYF | TGTGCCAGCAGAGAAACAGGGTACGAGCAGTACTTC
. | TRBJ1-5 | TRBV19 | . | CASSTDPGPNQPQHF | TGTGCCAGTAGTACAGACCCAGGGCCCAATCAGCCCCAGCATTTT